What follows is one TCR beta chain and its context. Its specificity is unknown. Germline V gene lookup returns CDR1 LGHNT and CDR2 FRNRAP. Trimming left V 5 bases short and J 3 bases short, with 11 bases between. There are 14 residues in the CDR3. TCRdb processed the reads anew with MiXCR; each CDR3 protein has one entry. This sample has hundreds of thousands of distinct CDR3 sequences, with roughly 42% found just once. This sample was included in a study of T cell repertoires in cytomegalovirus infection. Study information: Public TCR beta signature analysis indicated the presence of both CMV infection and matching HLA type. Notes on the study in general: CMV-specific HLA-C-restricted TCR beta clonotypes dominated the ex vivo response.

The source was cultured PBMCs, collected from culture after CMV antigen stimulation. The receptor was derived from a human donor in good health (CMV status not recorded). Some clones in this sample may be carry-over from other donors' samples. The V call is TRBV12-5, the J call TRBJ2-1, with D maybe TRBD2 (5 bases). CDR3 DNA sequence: TGTGCTAGTGGTCTTGAGGCGGGCTACAATGAGCAGTTCTTC. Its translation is CASGLEAGYNEQFF.